This TCR beta chain was sequenced during a study of identical twins. The CDR3 is 15 residues long. Per germline, CDR1 MDHEN and CDR2 SYDVKM. V gave up 2 bases and J gave up 5 bases; unmatched junction bases: 7. Only a few counts were recorded for this clonotype. MiXCR, applied by TCRdb to the 5' RACE reads, yields one record per CDR3 protein. The sample lists about 240,000 distinct CDR3 sequences, roughly an eighth occurring once. These data also featured in a second study, about yellow fever vaccine responses in identical twins. That work contributes: Reportedly, twins' vaccine T cell responses looked partly convergent and partly personalized.

Material: memory (CD45RO+) T cells sorted from blood. The origin of this receptor is a woman under 30 in good health. The V and J genes are TRBV28 and TRBJ2-7; TRBD1 matches 9 bases. CDR3 residues: CASSLLGTGSHEQYF. The CDR3 nucleotides are TGTGCCAGCAGTTTACTCGGGACAGGGTCCCACGAGCAGTACTTC.